These 21 T cell receptor beta chains were sequenced from one sample in a study of blood T cell repertoires in COVID-19. The method was immunoSEQ multiplex PCR; TCRdb's version includes in-frame clones alone and lacks a portion of them. The sample records about 300,000 clones, 65% to 90% being singletons. The sample comprised PBMCs or T cells enriched from blood (not recorded which). Receptors were obtained from a young man who had recovered from COVID-19.

The chain joins TRBV18 to TRBJ1-6; D remains unclear. Germline V lookup: CDR1 KGHSH, CDR2 LQKENI. Trimming cost V 2 bases and J 15 bases, with 11 bases left between them. The CDR3 extends over 12 amino acids. The CDR3 sequence: CASSPDTSNLHF. The CDR3 DNA sequence: TGTGCCAGCTCACCAGACACCTCAAACCTCCACTTT.

This rearrangement joins TRBV7-9 to TRBJ2-7; D is perhaps TRBD2 (6 bases). V lost 4 bases and J 3 bases, leaving 10 bases between the germline ends. The CDR3 extends over 13 amino acids. Germline values: CDR1 SEHNR, CDR2 FQNEAQ (reference sequence). In DNA, the CDR3 is TGTGCCAGCAGCTCGGGGGTCCTCTACGAGCAGTACTTC. Translated, it gives CASSSGVLYEQYF.

The gene calls are TRBV29-1 and TRBJ2-1, with a tentative D call TRBD1 (6 bases). Germline lookup yields CDR1 SQVTM and CDR2 ANQGSEA. This CDR3 region has 14 residues. The germline V and J ends were trimmed by 4 bases and 7 bases, with 17 bases remaining between them. CDR3: CSVAPTGLGNEQFF. DNA for the CDR3: TGCAGCGTTGCCCCAACAGGGCTGGGGAATGAGCAGTTCTTC.

The gene calls are TRBV5-1 and TRBJ2-5; the match to TRBD1 covers 9 bases. With 3 bases clipped from V and 5 bases from J, the junction kept 8 bases outside the gene matches. The germline V gene encodes CDR1 SGHRS and CDR2 YFSETQ. The CDR3 length is 15 residues. The DNA for the CDR3 is TGCGCCAGCAGCTCGCCGGGACAGGGAGGGGAGACCCAGTACTTC. It translates to CASSSPGQGGETQYF.

The chain employs TRBV28 and TRBJ1-6; 11 positions match TRBD1. The germline V gene has CDR1 MDHEN and CDR2 SYDVKM. Germline trimming cut 6 bases from V and 4 bases from J; bases unmatched to any gene: 5. This CDR3 is 16 amino acids long. CDR3 sequence (DNA): TGTGCCAGCAGCCAGGACAGGGGGCCGTATAATTCACCCCTCCACTTT. It is translated as CASSQDRGPYNSPLHF. Drawing the rest from reference TRBV28 and TRBJ1-6, the complete variable domain is DVKVTQSSRYLVKRTGEKVFLECVQDMDHENMFWYRQDPGLGLRLIYFSYDVKMKEKGDIPEGYSVSREKKERFSLILESASTNQTSMYLCASSQDRGPYNSPLHFGNGTRLTVT.

The rearrangement joins TRBV7-9 to TRBJ1-5; TRBD1 is a possible D gene (5 bases). The CDR3 has 15 residues. V was shortened by 1 base and J by 6 bases, with 13 bases between the two germline ends. Germline values: CDR1 SEHNR, CDR2 FQNEAQ (reference sequence). This chain's CDR3 is CASSLGGGVGQPQHF. The CDR3 bases are TGTGCCAGCAGCTTAGGGGGAGGGGTCGGTCAGCCCCAGCATTTT.

The table lists this clone with a count of one. V gene TRBV5-1 combines with J gene TRBJ2-1; D perhaps matches TRBD2 (5 bases). Germline lookup yields CDR1 SGHRS and CDR2 YFSETQ. The V and J ends lost 4 bases and 4 bases respectively, with 12 bases between them. The CDR3 has 14 residues. The CDR3 loop reads CASSPGLEYNEQFF. The CDR3, as DNA: TGCGCCAGCAGCCCCGGACTGGAGTACAATGAGCAGTTCTTC. The complete variable domain, with remaining parts taken from reference TRBV5-1 and TRBJ2-1, reads KAGVTQTPRYLIKTRGQQVTLSCSPISGHRSVSWYQQTPGQGLQFLFEYFSETQRNKGNFPGRFSGRQFSNSRSEMNVSTLELGDSALYLCASSPGLEYNEQFFGPGTRLTVL.

This clone was detected a few times. The chain combines TRBV27 with TRBJ1-2, with D possibly matching TRBD1 (6 bases). Germline CDR1 reads MNHEY; CDR2 reads SMNVEV (reference sequence). V was clipped by 5 bases and J by 6 bases, with 19 bases between them. This CDR3 has 15 amino acids. The CDR3 loop reads CASSQSQGGADGYTF. CDR3 nucleotides: TGTGCCAGCAGTCAATCTCAAGGGGGGGCGGATGGCTACACCTTC.

V usage is TRBV24-1 and J usage is TRBJ1-5; 8 nucleotides match TRBD1. There are 15 residues in the CDR3. Germline CDR1 reads KGHDR; CDR2 reads SFDVKD. Trimming took 7 bases from V and 5 from J; bases not matched to a gene: 9. The CDR3 nucleotides are TGTGCCACCAGGGGGGCCGGGACAGGTCATCAGCCCCAGCATTTT. Translating gives CATRGAGTGHQPQHF.

V usage is TRBV7-9 and J usage is TRBJ2-5; 7 bases are a match to TRBD1. The trim removed 5 bases at V and 4 bases at J, leaving 16 bases unmatched. The CDR3 sequence is 17 residues long. Germline assignment: CDR1 SEHNR and CDR2 FQNEAQ (reference sequence). The CDR3 here is CASSPALGTGVLETQYF. The CDR3 bases are TGTGCCAGCAGCCCTGCCTTGGGTACAGGGGTACTAGAGACCCAGTACTTC.

This chain links TRBV5-1 with TRBJ1-1; TRBD1 might be the D (6 bases). The CDR3 totals 13 residues. V lost 4 bases to trimming and J lost 5 bases, with 12 bases between them. Germline lookup yields CDR1 SGHRS and CDR2 YFSETQ. The CDR3 DNA sequence: TGCGCCAGCAGCCTGGAACAGGGAACTGAAGCTTTCTTT. This encodes CASSLEQGTEAFF.

The rearrangement uses TRBV5-4 and TRBJ1-2; 7 nucleotides agree with TRBD1. From germline, CDR1 is SGHNT and CDR2 YYREEE (reference sequence). Trimming cost V 4 bases and J 7 bases; bases outside gene matches: 10. This CDR3 is 14 amino acids long. The CDR3 nucleotides read TGTGCCAGCAGCCGTCGACAGGGTGAGGGTGGCTACACCTTC. Translating gives CASSRRQGEGGYTF. Complete variable domain (other parts from reference TRBV5-4 and TRBJ1-2): ETGVTQSPTHLIKTRGQQVTLRCSSQSGHNTVSWYQQALGQGPQFIFQYYREEENGRGNFPPRFSGLQFPNYSSELNVNALELDDSALYLCASSRRQGEGGYTFGSGTRLTVV.

The chain couples TRBV5-6 to TRBJ2-7; weak D call: TRBD2 (5 bases). The germline CDR1 and CDR2 sequences are SGHDT and YYEEEE. The CDR3 runs 15 residues. Trimming took 0 bases from V and 3 from J, leaving 13 bases between them. In nucleotides, the CDR3 is TGTGCCAGCAGCTTGGGGCAGGCAGGAGGCTACGAGCAGTACTTC. This encodes CASSLGQAGGYEQYF.

A note on this clone: Additional DNA sequences in this sample encode the identical CDR3. The chain uses TRBV5-1 and TRBJ1-6; TRBD1 matches at 8 bases. The V and J ends lost 4 bases and 10 bases, in that order; junction bases with no gene match: 7. The CDR3 contains 14 residues. Germline CDR1 SGHRS, CDR2 YFSETQ. CDR3: CASSPTGGNSPLHF. CDR3 DNA sequence: TGCGCCAGCAGCCCCACAGGGGGGAACTCACCCCTCCACTTT.

The chain couples TRBV5-6 to TRBJ2-7; 8 bases agree with TRBD2. Germline-derived CDR1 and CDR2 are SGHDT and YYEEEE. CDR3 size: 14 residues. V trimming: 0 bases; J trimming: 4 bases; junction bases outside the gene matches: 3. The CDR3 DNA follows: TGTGCCAGCAGCTTGGGACTAGCGCTGTACGAGCAGTACTTC. Its translation: CASSLGLALYEQYF.

The chain uses TRBV4-2 and TRBJ1-4; 9 nucleotides align to TRBD1. The V segment lost 4 bases and the J segment 12 bases; nucleotides outside the gene matches: 15. Germline V gene sequence: CDR1 LGHNA, CDR2 YNFKEQ. The CDR3 is 16 amino acids. As DNA, the CDR3 is TGTGCCAGCAGCCCGTCACGTGGGACAGGGTTGTTGGAACTGTTTTTT. Protein sequence: CASSPSRGTGLLELFF.

This clone was detected only once. The J gene is TRBJ1-5, the V gene TRBV6-6; a possible D gene is TRBD1 (6 bases). Per the germline V gene, CDR1 is MNHNY and CDR2 is SVGAGI (reference sequence). V shed 4 bases and J shed 2 bases, with 15 bases lying between them. The length of the CDR3 is 16 residues. CDR3 DNA sequence: TGTGCCAGCAGTTCCCGGGACACCTGGGGCAATCAGCCCCAGCATTTT. It translates to CASSSRDTWGNQPQHF.

This chain joins TRBV6-5 and TRBJ1-2; TRBD1 agrees at 7 bases. The CDR3 spans 12 residues. CDR1 and CDR2 (germline): MNHEY, SVGAGI. Trimming cost V 6 bases and J 6 bases; bases outside gene matches: 4. As DNA, the CDR3 is TGTGCCAGCAGCCCCGGGACAGATGGCTACACCTTC. Its translation: CASSPGTDGYTF.

This clone was counted between two and nine times. The gene calls are TRBV7-9 and TRBJ2-2, with D perhaps matching TRBD2 (5 bases). V gave up 8 bases and J gave up 1 base, with 14 bases separating them. The CDR3 is 15 residues long. Germline CDR1 and CDR2: SEHNR and FQNEAQ (reference sequence). CDR3 residues: CASPRPGMNTGELFF. As DNA, the CDR3 is TGTGCCAGCCCCCGTCCGGGGATGAACACCGGGGAGCTGTTTTTT.

CDR3 residues: CASSDRGRGPSYEQYF. The CDR3 nucleotides are TGTGCCAGCAGTGACAGGGGGCGGGGGCCCTCCTACGAGCAGTACTTC. The chain employs TRBV6-1 and TRBJ2-7; maybe TRBD1 (8 bases). The CDR3 contains 16 residues. The germline gives CDR1 MNHNS, CDR2 SASEGT. Trimming cost V 3 bases and J 0 bases, with 15 bases left between them.

The rearrangement uses TRBV7-2 and TRBJ2-4; TRBD1 might be the D (6 bases). V dropped 1 base and J dropped 1 base, with 20 bases sitting between them. CDR3 length: 19 residues. Germline V gene data show CDR1 as SGHTA and CDR2 as FQGNSA. CDR3: CASSLGPSGRGEAKNIQYF. In DNA, the CDR3 is TGTGCCAGCAGCTTAGGCCCGAGCGGCAGGGGAGAGGCCAAAAACATTCAGTACTTC.